This TCR beta chain was sequenced during a study of cytomegalovirus exposure and HLA in healthy donors. Study-wide results and limits: TCR beta V segments were, for the most part, productive about 87% or about 30% of the time in an earlier analysis. Later findings reportedly placed an Asian-associated ancestry cluster below the approximately 650-donor mean for N-insertions. Reports indicated that the classifier achieved high specificity and sensitivity in diagnosing cytomegalovirus status.

The CDR3 runs to 15 residues. Germline CDR1 reads MDHEN; CDR2 reads SYDVKM. Trimming stripped 2 bases from V and 6 bases from J, with 14 bases between. This clone was counted a few times. Antigen unknown. Those who donated were healthy bone marrow donors. PCR primers comprised 60 Vbeta and 13 Jbeta primers. Sequencing was performed with immunoSEQ multiplex PCR; in TCRdb, only in-frame clones are kept and a portion is missing. The sample includes approximately 110,000 clones, 12% to 15% of them seen just once. The specimen was PBMCs. This TCR came from a female donor in good health and CMV-seronegative. The genes are TRBV28 and TRBJ1-5; D is perhaps TRBD1 (6 bases). Here the CDR3 reads CASSLLHRVGQPQHF. Here the CDR3 DNA reads TGTGCCAGCAGTTTACTACACAGGGTCGGTCAGCCCCAGCATTTT. Supplemented by reference TRBV28 and TRBJ1-5, the full variable domain reads DVKVTQSSRYLVKRTGEKVFLECVQDMDHENMFWYRQDPGLGLRLIYFSYDVKMKEKGDIPEGYSVSREKKERFSLILESASTNQTSMYLCASSLLHRVGQPQHFGDGTRLSIL.